This T cell receptor beta chain was found in a study of cytomegalovirus exposure and HLA in healthy donors. With regard to this clone: Antigen specificity is unknown.

Study-level points and caveats: Later analysis associated a missense DCLRE1C variant with TCR beta V- and J-gene trimming. An analysis was carried out later, and it reportedly showed fewer N-insertions in an Asian-associated ancestry cluster than the roughly 670-donor mean.

PCR involved 60 Vbeta and 13 Jbeta primers. TCRdb's table, derived via immunoSEQ multiplex PCR, lists solely in-frame clones and lacks some. The table includes about 140,000 clones, about 80% detected once. This CDR3 has 15 amino acids. The germline V gene encodes CDR1 SGDLS and CDR2 YYNGEE. Trimming took off 0 bases at V and 7 bases at J, with 13 bases between the two ends. The gene calls are TRBV9 and TRBJ2-2, with TRBD1 as a possible D gene (6 bases). Material: PBMCs. The sequence came from a woman aged 55-75 years in good health and CMV-seropositive. The CDR3 sequence: CASSVAGTIGGELFF. Written as DNA, the CDR3 is TGTGCCAGCAGCGTAGCTGGGACAATAGGCGGGGAGCTGTTTTTT.